This T cell receptor beta chain was identified in a study of CD8+CD57+ T cells in acquired aplastic anemia. Study details: The study obtained an average of 3.2 ug of DNA from sorted CD4+ and CD8+ cells.

The CDR3 runs 15 residues. Germline CDR1 SGDLS, CDR2 YYNGEE. Deletions cut 2 bases from V and 4 bases from J, with 13 bases between. About this clonotype itself: No antigen is known for it.

The authors sequenced patients whose flow cytometry had shown CD8+CD57+ cell expansion. All participating patients were living with severe acquired aplastic anemia. General observations from the study: Researchers reported that CD8+ Simpson's diversity was not significantly different in patients versus controls.

Genomic DNA acted as the template from which TCR beta VDJ combination and CDR3 sequence profiling were carried out. Each CDR3 protein is one row after TCRdb ran MiXCR on the reads. The sample carries approximately 150,000 distinct CDR3 sequences, around half recorded once. The chain links TRBV9 to TRBJ2-1, with D perhaps TRBD2 (5 bases). Sequencing was carried out using sorted CD4+, CD8+, or CD8+CD57+ T cells (not recorded which) from PBMCs. This clonotype was sampled from a human donor with aplastic anemia. CDR3 in DNA: TGTGCCAGCAGCGTGGAGCTAGCAGTTTACAATGAGCAGTTCTTC. It translates to CASSVELAVYNEQFF.